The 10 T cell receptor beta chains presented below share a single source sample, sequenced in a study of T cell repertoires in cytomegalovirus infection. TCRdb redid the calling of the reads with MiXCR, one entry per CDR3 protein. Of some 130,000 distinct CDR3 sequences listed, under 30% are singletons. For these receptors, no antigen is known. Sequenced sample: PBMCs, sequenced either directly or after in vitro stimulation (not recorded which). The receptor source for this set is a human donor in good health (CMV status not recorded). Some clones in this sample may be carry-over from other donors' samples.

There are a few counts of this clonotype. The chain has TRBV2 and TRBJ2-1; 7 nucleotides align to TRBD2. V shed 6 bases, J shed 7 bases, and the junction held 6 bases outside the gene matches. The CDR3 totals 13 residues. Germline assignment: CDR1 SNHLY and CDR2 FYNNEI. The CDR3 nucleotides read TGTGCCAGCAGCACGACTAGCAGTAATGAGCAGTTCTTC. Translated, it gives CASSTTSSNEQFF.

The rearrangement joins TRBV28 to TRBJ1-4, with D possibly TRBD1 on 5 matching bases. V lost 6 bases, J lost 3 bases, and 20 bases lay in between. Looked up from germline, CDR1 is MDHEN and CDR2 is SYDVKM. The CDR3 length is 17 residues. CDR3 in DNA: TGTGCCAGCAGCAGAACCAACTACAGGTCTCCTAATGAAAAACTGTTTTTT. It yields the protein CASSRTNYRSPNEKLFF.

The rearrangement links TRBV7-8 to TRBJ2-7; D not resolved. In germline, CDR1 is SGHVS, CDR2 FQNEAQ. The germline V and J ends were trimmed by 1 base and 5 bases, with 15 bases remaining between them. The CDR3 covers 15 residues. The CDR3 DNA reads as TGTGCCAGCAGCTTAGGGTACTGGCTTGAAGACGAGCAGTACTTC. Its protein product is CASSLGYWLEDEQYF.

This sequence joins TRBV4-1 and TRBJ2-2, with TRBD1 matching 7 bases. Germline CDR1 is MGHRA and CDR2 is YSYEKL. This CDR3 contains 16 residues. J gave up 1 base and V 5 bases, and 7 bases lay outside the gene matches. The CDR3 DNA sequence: TGCGCCAGCAGCAAAACCGGGACAGTGAACACCGGGGAGCTGTTTTTT. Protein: CASSKTGTVNTGELFF.

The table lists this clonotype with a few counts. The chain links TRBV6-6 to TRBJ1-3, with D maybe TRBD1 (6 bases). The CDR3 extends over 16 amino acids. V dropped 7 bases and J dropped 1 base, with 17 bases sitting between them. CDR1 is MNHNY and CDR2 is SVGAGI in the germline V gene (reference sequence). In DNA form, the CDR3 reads TGTGCCAGCACCGGGACATGGTTGCCGTCTGGAAACACCATATATTTT. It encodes CASTGTWLPSGNTIYF.

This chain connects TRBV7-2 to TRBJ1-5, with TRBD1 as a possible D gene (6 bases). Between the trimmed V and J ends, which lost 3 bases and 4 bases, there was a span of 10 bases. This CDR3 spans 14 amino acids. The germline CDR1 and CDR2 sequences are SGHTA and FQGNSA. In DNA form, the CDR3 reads TGTGCCAGCAGCTTCCGACAGGTTAATCAGCCCCAGCATTTT. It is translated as CASSFRQVNQPQHF.

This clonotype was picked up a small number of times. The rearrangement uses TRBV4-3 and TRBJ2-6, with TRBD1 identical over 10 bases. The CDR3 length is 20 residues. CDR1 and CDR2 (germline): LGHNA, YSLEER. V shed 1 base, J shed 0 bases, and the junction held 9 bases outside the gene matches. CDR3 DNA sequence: TGCGCCAGCAGCCAAGCCTTGATGACAGGGGGCTACTCTGGGGCCAACGTCCTGACTTTC. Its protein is CASSQALMTGGYSGANVLTF.

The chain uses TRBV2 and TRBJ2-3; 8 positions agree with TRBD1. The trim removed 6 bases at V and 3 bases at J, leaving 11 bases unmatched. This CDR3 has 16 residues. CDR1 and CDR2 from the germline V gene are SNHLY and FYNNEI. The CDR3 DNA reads TGTGCCAGCAGGTTAACTTGGACAGGGAAAACAGATACGCAGTATTTT. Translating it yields CASRLTWTGKTDTQYF.

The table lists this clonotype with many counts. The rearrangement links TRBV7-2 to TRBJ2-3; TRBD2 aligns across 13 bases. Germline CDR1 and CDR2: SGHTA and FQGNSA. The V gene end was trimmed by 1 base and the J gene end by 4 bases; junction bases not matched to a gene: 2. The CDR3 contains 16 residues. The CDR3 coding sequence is TGTGCCAGCAGCTTAGGGACTAGCGGGAGTGCAGATACGCAGTATTTT. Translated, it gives CASSLGTSGSADTQYF.

CDR3 in DNA: TGTGCCAGCAGTTCCGGGGGGAGCTCCTATAATTCACCCCTCCACTTT. Translating it yields CASSSGGSSYNSPLHF. The chain uses TRBV12-3 or TRBV12-4 and TRBJ1-6; the D gene is possibly TRBD1 (5 bases). CDR3 size: 16 residues. With 4 bases removed from V and 0 bases from J, the gap between germline ends came to 10 bases.